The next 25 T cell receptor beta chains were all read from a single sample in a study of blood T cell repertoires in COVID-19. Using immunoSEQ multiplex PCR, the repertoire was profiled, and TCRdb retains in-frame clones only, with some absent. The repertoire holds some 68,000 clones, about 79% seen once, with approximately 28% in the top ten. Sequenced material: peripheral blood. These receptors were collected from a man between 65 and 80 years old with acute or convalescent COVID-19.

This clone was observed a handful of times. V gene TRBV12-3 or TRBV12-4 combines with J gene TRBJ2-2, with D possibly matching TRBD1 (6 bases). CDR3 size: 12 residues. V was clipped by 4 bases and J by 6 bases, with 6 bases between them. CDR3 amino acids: CASSWGPGELFF. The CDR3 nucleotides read TGTGCCAGCAGTTGGGGGCCCGGGGAGCTGTTTTTT.

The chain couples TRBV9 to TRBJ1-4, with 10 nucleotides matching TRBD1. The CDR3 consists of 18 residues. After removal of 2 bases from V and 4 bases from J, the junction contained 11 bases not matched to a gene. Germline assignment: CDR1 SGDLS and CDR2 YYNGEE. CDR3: CASSVSLGQGMDNEKLFF. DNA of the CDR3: TGTGCCAGCAGCGTGTCTTTGGGACAGGGGATGGATAATGAAAAACTGTTTTTT.

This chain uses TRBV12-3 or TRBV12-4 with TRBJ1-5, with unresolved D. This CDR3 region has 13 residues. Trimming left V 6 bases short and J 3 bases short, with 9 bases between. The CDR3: CASSPGFNQPQHF. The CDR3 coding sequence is TGTGCCAGCAGCCCAGGTTTCAATCAGCCCCAGCATTTT.

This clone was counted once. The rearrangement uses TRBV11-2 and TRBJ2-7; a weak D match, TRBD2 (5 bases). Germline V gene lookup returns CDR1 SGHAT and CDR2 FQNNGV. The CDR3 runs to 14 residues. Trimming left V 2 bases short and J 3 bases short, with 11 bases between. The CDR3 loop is CASSLLSGVYEQYF. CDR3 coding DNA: TGTGCCAGCAGCTTATTGAGCGGCGTCTACGAGCAGTACTTC.

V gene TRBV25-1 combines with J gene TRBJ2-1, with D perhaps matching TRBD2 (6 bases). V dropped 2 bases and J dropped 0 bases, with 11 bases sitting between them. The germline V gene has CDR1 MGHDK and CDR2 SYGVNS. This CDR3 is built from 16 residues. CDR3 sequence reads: CASSEDRGLSYNEQFF. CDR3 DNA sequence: TGTGCCAGCAGTGAAGATCGGGGACTCTCCTACAATGAGCAGTTCTTC.

CDR3 protein: CASSAGTGDLYNEQFF. Written as DNA, the CDR3 is TGTGCCAGCAGCGCAGGGACAGGGGATCTATACAATGAGCAGTTCTTC. The chain employs TRBV9 and TRBJ2-1, with 10 bases aligning to TRBD1. CDR1 and CDR2 from the germline V gene are SGDLS and YYNGEE. The junction had 7 bases not matched to a gene; V was cut back by 3 bases and J by 4 bases. The CDR3 covers 16 residues.

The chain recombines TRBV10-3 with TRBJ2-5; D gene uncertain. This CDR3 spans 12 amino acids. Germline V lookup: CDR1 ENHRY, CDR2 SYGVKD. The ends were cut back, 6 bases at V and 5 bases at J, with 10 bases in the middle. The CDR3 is CAIRHSGETQYF. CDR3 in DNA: TGTGCCATCAGGCACAGTGGGGAGACCCAGTACTTC.

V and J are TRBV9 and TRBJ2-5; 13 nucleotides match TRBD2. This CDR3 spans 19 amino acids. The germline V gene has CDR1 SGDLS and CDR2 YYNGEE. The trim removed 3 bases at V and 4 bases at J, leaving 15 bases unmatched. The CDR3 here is CASSGRWTSGSGSRETQYF. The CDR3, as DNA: TGTGCCAGCAGCGGACGGTGGACTAGCGGGAGTGGATCGCGAGAGACCCAGTACTTC.

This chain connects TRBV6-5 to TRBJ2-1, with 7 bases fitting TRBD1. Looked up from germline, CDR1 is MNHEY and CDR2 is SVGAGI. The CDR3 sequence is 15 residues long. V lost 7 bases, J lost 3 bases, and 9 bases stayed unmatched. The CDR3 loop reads CASKPRGQSYNEQFF. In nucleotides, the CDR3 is TGTGCCAGCAAGCCTAGGGGACAGAGCTACAATGAGCAGTTCTTC.

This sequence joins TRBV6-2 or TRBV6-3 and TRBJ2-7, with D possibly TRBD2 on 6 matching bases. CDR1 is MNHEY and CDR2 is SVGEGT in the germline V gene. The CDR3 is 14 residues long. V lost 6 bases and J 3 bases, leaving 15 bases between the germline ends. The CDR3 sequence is CASSPGGDFYEQYF. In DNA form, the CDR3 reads TGTGCCAGCAGCCCAGGAGGGGATTTCTACGAGCAGTACTTC.

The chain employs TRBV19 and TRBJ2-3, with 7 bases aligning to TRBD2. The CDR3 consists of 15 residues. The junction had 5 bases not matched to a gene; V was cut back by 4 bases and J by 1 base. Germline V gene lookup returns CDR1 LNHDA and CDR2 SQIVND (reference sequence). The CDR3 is CASSREGYGTDTQYF. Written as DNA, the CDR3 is TGTGCCAGTAGTAGGGAGGGGTATGGCACAGATACGCAGTATTTT.

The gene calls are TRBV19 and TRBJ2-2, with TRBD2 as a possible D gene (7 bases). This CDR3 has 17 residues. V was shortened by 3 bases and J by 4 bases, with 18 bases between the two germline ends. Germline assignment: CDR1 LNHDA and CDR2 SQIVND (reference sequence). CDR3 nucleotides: TGTGCCAGTAGTATGGGGGCTAGCGGCGTGGGCACCGGGGAGCTGTTTTTT. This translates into CASSMGASGVGTGELFF.

This CDR3 is CASSRTSVTDTQYF. In DNA form, the CDR3 reads TGCGCCAGCAGTCGGACTAGCGTGACAGATACGCAGTATTTT. The rearrangement uses TRBV10-2 and TRBJ2-3; 9 nucleotides line up with TRBD2. Germline CDR1 reads WSHSY; CDR2 reads SAAADI. The junction had 3 bases not matched to a gene; V was cut back by 5 bases and J by 3 bases. CDR3 size: 14 residues.

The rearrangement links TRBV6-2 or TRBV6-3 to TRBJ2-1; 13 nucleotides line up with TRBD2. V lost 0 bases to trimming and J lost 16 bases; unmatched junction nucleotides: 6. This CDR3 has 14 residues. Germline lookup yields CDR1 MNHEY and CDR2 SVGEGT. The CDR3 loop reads CASSYSAGTSGIFF. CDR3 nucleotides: TGTGCCAGCAGTTACTCTGCCGGGACTAGCGGGATATTCTTC.

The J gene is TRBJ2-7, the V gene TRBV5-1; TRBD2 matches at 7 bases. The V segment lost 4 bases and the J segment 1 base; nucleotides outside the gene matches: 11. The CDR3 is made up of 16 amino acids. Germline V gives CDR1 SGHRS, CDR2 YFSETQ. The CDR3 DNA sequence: TGCGCCAGCAGCGTCCCTCTAGCGGAGCCTTCCTACGAGCAGTACTTC. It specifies CASSVPLAEPSYEQYF.

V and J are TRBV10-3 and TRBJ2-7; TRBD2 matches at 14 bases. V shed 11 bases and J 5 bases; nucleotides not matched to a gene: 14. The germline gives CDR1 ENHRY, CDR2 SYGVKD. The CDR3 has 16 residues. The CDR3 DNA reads TGTGCCTCCACCGGGACTAGCGGGAGCCCGGGCGACGAGCAGTACTTC. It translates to CASTGTSGSPGDEQYF.

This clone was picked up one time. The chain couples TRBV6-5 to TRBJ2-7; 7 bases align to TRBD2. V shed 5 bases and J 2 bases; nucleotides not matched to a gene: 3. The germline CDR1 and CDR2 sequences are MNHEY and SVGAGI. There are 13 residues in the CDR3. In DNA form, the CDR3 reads TGTGCCAGCAGTCGGGGGGATGCCTACGAGCAGTACTTC. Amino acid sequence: CASSRGDAYEQYF.

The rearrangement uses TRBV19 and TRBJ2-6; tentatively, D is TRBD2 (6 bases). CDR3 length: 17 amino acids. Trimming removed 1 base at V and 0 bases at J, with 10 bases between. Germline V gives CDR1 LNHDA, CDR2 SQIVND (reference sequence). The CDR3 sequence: CASSIGDSNSGANVLTF. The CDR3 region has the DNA TGTGCCAGTAGTATAGGGGACTCCAACTCTGGGGCCAACGTCCTGACTTTC.

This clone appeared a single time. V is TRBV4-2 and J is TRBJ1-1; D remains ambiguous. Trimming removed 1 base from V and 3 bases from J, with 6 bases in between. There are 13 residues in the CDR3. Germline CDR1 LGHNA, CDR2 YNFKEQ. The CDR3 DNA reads TGTGCCAGCAGCCAAGTTCGGGACACTGAAGCTTTCTTT. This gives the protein CASSQVRDTEAFF.

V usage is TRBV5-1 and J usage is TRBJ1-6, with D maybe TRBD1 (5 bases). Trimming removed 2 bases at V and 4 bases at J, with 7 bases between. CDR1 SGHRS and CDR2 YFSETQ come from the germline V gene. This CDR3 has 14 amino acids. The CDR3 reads CASSLAGYNSPLHF. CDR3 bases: TGCGCCAGCAGCTTAGCAGGGTATAATTCACCCCTCCACTTT.

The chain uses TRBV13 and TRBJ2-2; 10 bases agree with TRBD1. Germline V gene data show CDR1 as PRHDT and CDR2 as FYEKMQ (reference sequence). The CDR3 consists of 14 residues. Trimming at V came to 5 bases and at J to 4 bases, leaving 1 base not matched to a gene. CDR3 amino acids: CASSRTGGTGELFF. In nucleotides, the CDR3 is TGTGCCAGCAGCCGGACAGGGGGCACCGGGGAGCTGTTTTTT.

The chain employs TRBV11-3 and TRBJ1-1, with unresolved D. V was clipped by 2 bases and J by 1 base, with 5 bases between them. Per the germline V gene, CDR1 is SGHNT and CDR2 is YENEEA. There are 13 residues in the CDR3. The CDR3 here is CASSLTRNTEAFF. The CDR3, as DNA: TGTGCCAGCAGCTTAACACGGAACACTGAAGCTTTCTTT.

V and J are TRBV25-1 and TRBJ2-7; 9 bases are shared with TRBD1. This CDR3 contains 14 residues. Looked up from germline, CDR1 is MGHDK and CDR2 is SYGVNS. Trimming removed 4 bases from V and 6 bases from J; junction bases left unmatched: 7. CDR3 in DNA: TGTGCCAGCAGTGTACCGGGACAGGGTGGCGAGCAGTACTTC. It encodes CASSVPGQGGEQYF.

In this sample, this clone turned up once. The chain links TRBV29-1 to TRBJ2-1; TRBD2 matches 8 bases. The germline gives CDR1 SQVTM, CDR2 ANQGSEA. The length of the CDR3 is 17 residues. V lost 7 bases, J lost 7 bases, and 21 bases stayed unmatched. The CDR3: CSAKTSDLRAFRNEQFF. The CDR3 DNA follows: TGCAGCGCCAAGACTAGCGATTTACGGGCGTTCAGGAATGAGCAGTTCTTC.

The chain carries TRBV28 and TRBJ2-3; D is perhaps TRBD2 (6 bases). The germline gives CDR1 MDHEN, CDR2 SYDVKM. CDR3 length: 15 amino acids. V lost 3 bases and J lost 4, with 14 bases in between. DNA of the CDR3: TGTGCCAGCAGTTTGAGGGCGGGACTCCCAGATACGCAGTATTTT. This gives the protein CASSLRAGLPDTQYF.